This TCR beta chain derives from a study of cytomegalovirus exposure and HLA in healthy donors. The junction had 6 bases not matched to a gene; V was cut back by 4 bases and J by 3 bases. CDR3 size: 15 residues. Germline V gene data show CDR1 as SGHVS and CDR2 as FQNEAQ. Use of 60 Vbeta and 13 Jbeta primers characterized the PCR. TCRdb's table, derived via immunoSEQ multiplex PCR, lists solely in-frame clones and lacks some. Among some 170,000 clones listed, 80% were seen once. This clonotype was sampled from a man aged 25 to 45 in good health and CMV-seronegative. Sequencing input: PBMCs. V is TRBV7-8 and J is TRBJ2-3; 8 nucleotides match TRBD2. CDR3 region: CASSSAAGETDTQYF. Written as DNA, the CDR3 is TGTGCCAGCAGCTCTGCAGCGGGAGAGACAGATACGCAGTATTTT.